This T cell receptor beta chain was identified during a study of cytomegalovirus exposure and HLA in healthy donors. Study results and caveats: Judged likely to be a sequencing artifact was a cluster of highly shared sequence variants. The study recorded fewer than 200 TCR beta chains that were cytomegalovirus-associated.

Use of 60 Vbeta and 13 Jbeta primers characterized the PCR. TCRdb's table, derived via immunoSEQ multiplex PCR, lists solely in-frame clones and lacks some. The data show about 100,000 clones, roughly four fifths seen once. For this clone: Its antigen is unknown.

The source is a man aged 45-65 years in good health and CMV-seronegative. Sequences were obtained from PBMCs.

CDR3 sequence (DNA): TGCAGCGTTGAGGCCAGATCCCAAGAGACCCAGTACTTC. The encoded protein is CSVEARSQETQYF. The chain couples TRBV29-1 to TRBJ2-5; D uncertain. The CDR3 runs to 13 residues. Trimming took off 3 bases at V and 1 base at J, with 9 bases between the two ends. Germline V gene lookup returns CDR1 SQVTM and CDR2 ANQGSEA. Supplemented by reference TRBV29-1 and TRBJ2-5, the full variable domain reads SAVISQKPSRDICQRGTSLTIQCQVDSQVTMMFWYRQQPGQSLTLIATANQGSEATYESGFVIDKFPISRPNLTFSTLTVSNMSPEDSSIYLCSVEARSQETQYFGPGTRLLVL.